What follows are 2 T cell receptor beta chains derived from one specimen sequenced in a study of blood T cells in healthy people across ages. A J-beta primer mix and a sample-barcoded 5' primer were used in a second PCR of about 7 to 12 cycles. MiXCR was run by TCRdb on the 5' RACE reads, yielding one entry per CDR3 protein. The table lists 850,000 to 950,000 distinct CDR3 sequences, 29% of them singletons. The sample was blood. These receptors were collected from an elderly woman in good health.

Worth noting for this clonotype: A much larger clone lies one base from this, so it may be a read error. The chain couples TRBV9 to TRBJ2-1; 8 positions match TRBD2. CDR3 length: 16 amino acids. Germline CDR1 and CDR2: SGDLS and YYNGEE. The CDR3 coding sequence is TGTGCCGGCAGCGTCCGGATATTAGCGGGGCCCATCCAGCAGTTCTTC. Translated: CAGSVRILAGPIQQFF. Looking up the rest from reference TRBV9 and TRBJ2-1 gives the full variable domain: DSGVTQTPKHLITATGQRVTLRCSPRSGDLSVYWYQQSLDQGLQFLIQYYNGEERAKGNILERFSAQQFPDLHSELNLSSLELGDSALYFCAGSVRILAGPIQQFFGPGTRLTVL.

The chain links TRBV5-1 to TRBJ1-3; 8 nucleotides match TRBD1. J was trimmed by 4 bases and V by 4 bases; bases with no gene match: 16. In germline, CDR1 is SGHRS, CDR2 YFSETQ. CDR3 length: 18 residues. The CDR3 DNA reads TGCGCCAGCAGCCCGATCCTGGGACAGGTGGCGGGGGGAAACACCATATATTTT. Translated, it gives CASSPILGQVAGGNTIYF.